Listed below are T cell receptor beta chains from one sample, sequenced in a study of blood T cell repertoires in COVID-19. Sequencing was performed with immunoSEQ multiplex PCR; in TCRdb, only in-frame clones are kept and a portion is missing. The table includes some 190,000 clones, approximately 91% detected once. The sample comprised peripheral blood. Every receptor here comes from a man younger than 40 with acute or convalescent COVID-19. Each CDR3 is given with its conserved first and last residue. A D gene is named only where the DNA matches it firmly. Clone size is not always given. Where it is, it says once, few, many or a class for expanded clones.

NA,16,TRBV9,TRBJ2-2,NA,TGTGCCAGCAGCGTAGGGGCAGTGTCTGGCACCGGGGAGCTGTTTTTT,CASSVGAVSGTGELFF
NA,16,TRBV28,TRBJ1-6,NA,TGTGCCAGCAGTTACCATATTTCCCCTACTTATTCACCCCTCCACTTT,CASSYHISPTYSPLHF
TRBD2,15,TRBV28,TRBJ2-7,NA,TGTGCCAGCACCCTAGGGGGACTAGGGATGTACGAGCAGTACTTC,CASTLGGLGMYEQYF
NA,13,TRBV9,TRBJ2-3,NA,TGTGCCAGCTGTGGGGGCGGAACAGATACGCAGTATTTT,CASCGGGTDTQYF
NA,11,TRBV27,TRBJ1-1,NA,TGTGCCACCAACGGGGGCACTGAAGCTTTCTTT,CATNGGTEAFF
NA,15,TRBV6-5,TRBJ1-5,NA,TGTGCCAGCAGTTACTCGAGCCATAGCAATCAGCCCCAGCATTTT,CASSYSSHSNQPQHF
TRBD1,14,TRBV6-5,TRBJ1-2,NA,TGTGCCAGCGCGACAGGGGACTTACTCTATGGCTACACCTTC,CASATGDLLYGYTF
NA,13,TRBV6-5,TRBJ1-6,NA,TGTGCCAGCAGGGGCATCTATAATTCACCCCTCCACTTT,CASRGIYNSPLHF
NA,15,TRBV7-2,TRBJ1-5,NA,TGTGCCAGCAGCTTTGACTATAACATCAATCAGCCCCAGCATTTT,CASSFDYNINQPQHF
TRBD1,15,TRBV9,TRBJ2-7,once,TGTGCCAGCAGCGTAGTTACAGGGGATTTGGTCGAGCAGTACTTC,CASSVVTGDLVEQYF
NA,12,TRBV7-9,TRBJ1-3,NA,TGTGCCAGCAGCCCCATGGCAAACACCATATATTTT,CASSPMANTIYF
NA,11,TRBV9,TRBJ1-2,few,TGTGCCAGCAGCGCCGGGTATGGCTACACCTTC,CASSAGYGYTF
TRBD1,19,TRBV5-1,TRBJ2-1,NA,TGCGCCAGCAGCTCATACACCACCGGGACAGCATTCTCCTACAATGAGCAGTTCTTC,CASSSYTTGTAFSYNEQFF
TRBD2,15,TRBV5-8,TRBJ2-7,NA,TGTGCCAGCAGCTTGTTAGCGGGGCGATCCTACGAGCAGTACTTC,CASSLLAGRSYEQYF
NA,13,TRBV28,TRBJ1-2,NA,TGTGCCAGCAGTTTATCCCGGGACTATGGCTACACCTTC,CASSLSRDYGYTF
NA,13,TRBV30,TRBJ2-7,few,TGTGCCTGGAGTGAGCAGGGCCCATCACGAAAGTACTTC,CAWSEQGPSRKYF
NA,12,TRBV18,TRBJ1-1,few,TGTGCCAGCTCATCCGGGACTGAGGGAGCTTTCTTT,CASSSGTEGAFF
NA,14,TRBV28,TRBJ2-2,NA,TGTGCCAGCAGTGCTACTACGGCCACCGGGGAGCTGTTTTTT,CASSATTATGELFF
NA,11,TRBV7-6,TRBJ2-7,NA,TGTGCCAGCAAGGGGGTCTACGAGCAGTACTTC,CASKGVYEQYF
TRBD2,14,TRBV3-1/TRBV3-2,TRBJ2-7,NA,TGTGCCAGCAGCGAGACTAGCGGGAGTTACGAGCAGTACTTC,CASSETSGSYEQYF
TRBD2,11,TRBV10-3,TRBJ2-1,once,TGTGCCATCAGTGCGGGGGGTGAGCAGTTCTTC,CAISAGGEQFF
NA,18,TRBV27,TRBJ1-3,NA,TGTGCCAGCAGTTTATCTGGGACACTATACCCTTTTGGAAACACCATATATTTT,CASSLSGTLYPFGNTIYF
NA,12,TRBV12-3/TRBV12-4,TRBJ1-2,NA,TGTGCCAGCAGGAAACAGTACTATGGCTACACCTTC,CASRKQYYGYTF
NA,15,TRBV4-1,TRBJ1-1,NA,TGCGCCAGCAGCCCCAGCGGAGGGCAGAACACTGAAGCTTTCTTT,CASSPSGGQNTEAFF
TRBD2,13,TRBV27,TRBJ2-3,NA,TGTGCCAGCAAGGGACTAGCCGGGGGTCCGCAGTATTTT,CASKGLAGGPQYF
NA,15,TRBV28,TRBJ2-2,NA,TGTGCCAGCAGTTTTAGGGACTTTAGCACCGGGGAGCTGTTTTTT,CASSFRDFSTGELFF
TRBD1,15,TRBV5-6,TRBJ2-5,NA,TGTGCCAGCAGCTCGGGACAGGGGAAGGGAGAGACCCAGTACTTC,CASSSGQGKGETQYF
NA,13,TRBV2,TRBJ1-3,NA,TGTGCCAGAGAAGCCCTCTCTGGAAACACCATATATTTT,CAREALSGNTIYF
NA,12,TRBV12-3/TRBV12-4,TRBJ2-4,once,TGTGCCAGCAGTTTGAAGGGGATTATTCAGTACTTC,CASSLKGIIQYF
NA,14,TRBV3-1/TRBV3-2,TRBJ1-1,NA,TGTGCCAGCAGCCCCCTCGGGGGGGGCACTGAAGCTTTCTTT,CASSPLGGGTEAFF
TRBD1,17,TRBV5-1,TRBJ2-6,NA,TGCGCCAGCTTCTCTCCGGGACAGGGGACTGGGGCCAACGTCCTGACTTTC,CASFSPGQGTGANVLTF
NA,14,TRBV20-1,TRBJ2-6,NA,TGCAGTGCTAGTCGGGGTTCTGGGGCCAACGTCCTGACTTTC,CSASRGSGANVLTF
TRBD1,16,TRBV28,TRBJ1-5,NA,TGTGCCAGCAGTTCCTACAGGGGGCAAATCAATCAGCCCCAGCATTTT,CASSSYRGQINQPQHF
TRBD1,16,TRBV28,TRBJ1-1,once,TGTGCCAGCTACGTTGCACCGGGACAGGGGGCAACTGAAGCTTTCTTT,CASYVAPGQGATEAFF
TRBD1,15,TRBV3-1/TRBV3-2,TRBJ2-7,NA,TGTGCCAGCAGCCGCCGACAGGGGAGCTCCTACGAGCAGTACTTC,CASSRRQGSSYEQYF
TRBD2,16,TRBV9,TRBJ2-4,NA,TGTGCCAGCAGCGTAGCGGGAGGGACTGCTAAGGACATTCAGTACTTC,CASSVAGGTAKDIQYF
TRBD1,16,TRBV7-9,TRBJ2-3,NA,TGTGCCAGCAGCTTAGCAGGCAGGGGGATTACAGATACGCAGTATTTT,CASSLAGRGITDTQYF
TRBD1,15,TRBV18,TRBJ1-2,NA,TGTGCCAGCTCAGCGTATACAGGGGGCAACTATGGCTACACCTTC,CASSAYTGGNYGYTF
NA,12,TRBV19,TRBJ1-1,NA,TGTGCCAGTAGCTTCTACAGGGACGAAGCTTTCTTT,CASSFYRDEAFF
NA,14,TRBV28,TRBJ1-3,NA,TGTGCCGGAAAGACGGGGGGGGAAGGAAACACCATATATTTT,CAGKTGGEGNTIYF
NA,13,TRBV12-3/TRBV12-4,TRBJ1-5,NA,TGTGCCAGCAGTACCCCAGGGGCTCAGCCCCAGCATTTT,CASSTPGAQPQHF
NA,15,TRBV7-2,TRBJ1-2,NA,TGTGCCAGCAGCCCGATACGGGGGGTTAGCTATGGCTACACCTTC,CASSPIRGVSYGYTF
NA,13,TRBV30,TRBJ1-4,NA,TGTGCCTGGAAGGGTCAGGGAAATGAAAAACTGTTTTTT,CAWKGQGNEKLFF
TRBD2,19,TRBV5-1,TRBJ2-2,NA,TGCGCCAGCAGCGGACGCGCGGGACTAGCGGGAGGCGAGGCCGGGGAGCTGTTTTTT,CASSGRAGLAGGEAGELFF
TRBD1,17,TRBV19,TRBJ1-5,NA,TGTGCCAGTAGTAAAGTCTCGATGGGGACAGGAAATCAGCCCCAGCATTTT,CASSKVSMGTGNQPQHF
NA,14,TRBV6-4,TRBJ1-1,NA,TGTGCCAGCAGTGAAGTTCCAGGGAGGACTGAAGCTTTCTTT,CASSEVPGRTEAFF
NA,12,TRBV2,TRBJ1-6,NA,TGTGCCAGCAGTAGACAGAATTCACCCCTCCACTTT,CASSRQNSPLHF
NA,13,TRBV6-1,TRBJ1-5,NA,TGTGCCAGCAGTGAAATGGCCAATCAGCCCCAGCATTTT,CASSEMANQPQHF
NA,16,TRBV18,TRBJ1-5,NA,TGTGCCAGCTCAGGACAAAGTCTCACCCAAAATCAGCCCCAGCATTTT,CASSGQSLTQNQPQHF
NA,14,TRBV20-1,TRBJ2-7,NA,TGCAGTGCTAGTCCACAGGGGAGGCCCTACGAGCAGTACTTC,CSASPQGRPYEQYF
TRBD1,15,TRBV6-6,TRBJ1-2,NA,TGTGCCAGCAGGCCGGGACAGGGGGCAGACTATGGCTACACCTTC,CASRPGQGADYGYTF